This T cell receptor beta chain was captured by sequencing in a study of identical twins. Whole-study findings and limits: For zero-insertion analyses, partial confounding could come from invariant MAIT and iNKT cells.

From the 5' RACE reads, TCRdb called clonotypes with MiXCR, one entry per CDR3 protein. The sample has 1.5 million to 2 million distinct CDR3 sequences, about 31% seen once. V was clipped by 4 bases and J by 0 bases; unmatched bases: 9. The germline V gene encodes CDR1 DFQATT and CDR2 SNEGSKA (reference sequence). This CDR3 has 16 residues. Points on this clonotype: Its matching antigen is unknown.

This TCR was sampled from a newborn girl in good health. This chain joins TRBV20-1 and TRBJ1-5; 7 bases are shared with TRBD1. Sequencing input: cord blood. DNA of the CDR3: TGCAGTGCTAAAAAACAGGGGCCCCTTAGCAATCAGCCCCAGCATTTT. Translated, it gives CSAKKQGPLSNQPQHF.